A single sample gave rise to the 17 T cell receptor beta chains below, sequenced in a study of cytomegalovirus exposure and HLA in healthy donors. PCR involved 60 Vbeta and 13 Jbeta primers. Using immunoSEQ multiplex PCR, the repertoire was profiled, and TCRdb retains in-frame clones only, with some absent. The sample holds roughly 130,000 clones; 66% are singletons and the top ten take around 6.3%. Material: PBMCs. These receptors were taken from an older woman in good health and CMV-seronegative.

CDR3 sequence: CASSLAAAPVTQYF. DNA for the CDR3: TGCGCCAGCAGCTTGGCCGCGGCGCCAGTGACCCAGTACTTC. J is TRBJ2-5 and V is TRBV5-1; D ambiguous. V gave up 0 bases and J gave up 7 bases, with 13 bases separating them. This CDR3 region has 14 residues. Germline CDR1 reads SGHRS; CDR2 reads YFSETQ.

This clone was recorded only once. This CDR3 is also generated by other DNA sequences in the sample. V and J are TRBV5-1 and TRBJ2-5, with D perhaps matching TRBD2 (6 bases). This CDR3 has 14 amino acids. Germline V gene data show CDR1 as SGHRS and CDR2 as YFSETQ. The V gene lost 0 bases and the J gene lost 5 bases, with 11 bases spanning the gap. The CDR3 region is CASSLEEGRETQYF. The CDR3 nucleotides are TGCGCCAGCAGCTTGGAGGAGGGAAGGGAGACCCAGTACTTC.

This clone has just a few counts. This rearrangement joins TRBV6-6 to TRBJ1-5, with 9 nucleotides matching TRBD1. With V trimmed by 9 bases and J by 7 bases, 7 bases remained unmatched. The length of the CDR3 is 13 residues. The germline gives CDR1 MNHNY, CDR2 SVGAGI (reference sequence). The CDR3 nucleotides read TGTGCCAGTGGGACAGGGAGTGAACAGCCCCAGCATTTT. Residues: CASGTGSEQPQHF.

The chain combines TRBV7-9 with TRBJ2-1, with 11 positions matching TRBD2. V lost 6 bases, J lost 4 bases, and 11 bases stayed unmatched. CDR1 is SEHNR and CDR2 is FQNEAQ in the germline V gene (reference sequence). The CDR3 length is 17 residues. The CDR3 DNA is TGTGCCAGCAGTTACTCGAAAGGGACTAGCGGTTACAATGAGCAGTTCTTC. Protein sequence: CASSYSKGTSGYNEQFF. The full variable domain, rest sourced from reference TRBV7-9 and TRBJ2-1, is DTGVSQNPRHKITKRGQNVTFRCDPISEHNRLYWYRQTLGQGPEFLTYFQNEAQLEKSRLLSDRFSAERPKGSFSTLEIQRTEQGDSAMYLCASSYSKGTSGYNEQFFGPGTRLTVL.

This chain links TRBV5-4 with TRBJ1-1; possible D gene TRBD1, 6 bases. V dropped 0 bases and J dropped 0 bases, with 9 bases sitting between them. The V gene's germline CDR1 is SGHNT and CDR2 YYREEE (reference sequence). This CDR3 region has 15 residues. In nucleotides, the CDR3 is TGTGCCAGCAGCTTGGCGGGACAAATGAACACTGAAGCTTTCTTT. Protein product: CASSLAGQMNTEAFF.

With respect to this clone: One end of the junction does not line up with germline, which may come from a read error. The rearrangement joins TRBV7-9 to TRBJ1-1, with a possible D match to TRBD1 (5 bases). The CDR3 consists of 15 residues. Germline CDR1 SEHNR, CDR2 FQNEAQ (reference sequence). Here the CDR3 reads CSSSLRGQGNTEAFF. Written as DNA, the CDR3 is TGTTCCAGCAGCTTAAGAGGTCAGGGGAACACTGAAGCTTTCTTT. Full variable domain (missing parts from reference TRBV7-9 and TRBJ1-1): DTGVSQNPRHKITKRGQNVTFRCDPISEHNRLYWYRQTLGQGPEFLTYFQNEAQLEKSRLLSDRFSAERPKGSFSTLEIQRTEQGDSAMYLCSSSLRGQGNTEAFFGQGTRLTVV.

The CDR3 DNA is TGTGCCAGCAGTACGACTAGCGGGAGTACAGATACGCAGTATTTT. It translates to CASSTTSGSTDTQYF. The chain is built from TRBV6-6 and TRBJ2-3; 12 bases align to TRBD2. The trim removed 5 bases at V and 3 bases at J, leaving 3 bases unmatched. The CDR3 has 15 residues. The germline V gene encodes CDR1 MNHNY and CDR2 SVGAGI (reference sequence).

V is TRBV7-9 and J is TRBJ1-6; 8 bases agree with TRBD1. The germline gives CDR1 SEHNR, CDR2 FQNEAQ (reference sequence). The trim removed 1 base at V and 8 bases at J, leaving 7 bases unmatched. CDR3 length: 16 amino acids. CDR3 region: CASSLGGRQGHSPLHF. As DNA, the CDR3 is TGTGCCAGCAGCTTAGGGGGCCGACAGGGGCATTCACCCCTCCACTTT.

The chain uses TRBV5-1 and TRBJ2-2, with TRBD2 identical over 8 bases. V trimming: 5 bases; J trimming: 7 bases; junction bases outside the gene matches: 4. This CDR3 is built from 13 residues. Germline-derived CDR1 and CDR2 are SGHRS and YFSETQ. Here the CDR3 DNA reads TGCGCCAGCAGTCTGCGGGGGGTCGGGGAGCTGTTTTTT. Translating gives CASSLRGVGELFF.

In the case of this clone: Different DNA sequences within this sample yield the same CDR3. This chain links TRBV5-1 with TRBJ1-2; 11 nucleotides agree with TRBD1. From germline, CDR1 is SGHRS and CDR2 YFSETQ. This CDR3 contains 14 residues. V was pared by 4 bases and J by 5 bases, with 4 bases of the junction left unmatched. CDR3 region: CASSLGQGGYGYTF. CDR3 sequence (DNA): TGCGCCAGCAGCCTGGGACAGGGGGGGTATGGCTACACCTTC.

As to this clone: An end of the junction differs from the germline gene, which may be a read error. The rearrangement uses TRBV7-9 and TRBJ2-2; 10 bases are shared with TRBD2. CDR1 SEHNR and CDR2 FQNEAQ come from the germline V gene (reference sequence). The CDR3 runs to 15 residues. The CDR3 coding sequence is TGTTCCAGCAGCCCACTAGCGGGGAGTGGCGGGGAGCTGTTTTTT. Amino acid sequence: CSSSPLAGSGGELFF.

The genes are TRBV28 and TRBJ1-4, with 9 positions matching TRBD1. The CDR3 is 14 residues long. The V gene end was trimmed by 5 bases and the J gene end by 7 bases; junction bases not matched to a gene: 5. Germline V lookup: CDR1 MDHEN, CDR2 SYDVKM. In DNA, the CDR3 is TGTGCCAGCAGTAGACAGGGGGGGTTTGAAAAACTGTTTTTT. Its translation: CASSRQGGFEKLFF.

The chain couples TRBV4-2 to TRBJ2-1; TRBD1 aligns across 7 bases. This CDR3 region has 15 residues. Germline-derived CDR1 and CDR2 are LGHNA and YNFKEQ. After removal of 4 bases from V and 2 bases from J, the junction contained 5 bases not matched to a gene. CDR3 region: CASSPQTGTYNEQFF. The CDR3 DNA reads as TGTGCCAGCAGCCCACAGACAGGGACCTACAATGAGCAGTTCTTC.

This chain connects TRBV11-1 to TRBJ2-6; D not resolved. The CDR3 has 14 amino acids. The ends were cut back, 1 base at V and 4 bases at J, with 5 bases in the middle. The germline V gene encodes CDR1 SGHAT and CDR2 FQDESV (reference sequence). The DNA of the CDR3 is TGTGCCAGCAGCTTAGATCTGGGGGCCAACGTCCTGACTTTC. Translated, it gives CASSLDLGANVLTF.

This clone was recorded a few times. The chain recombines TRBV29-1 with TRBJ2-5, with unresolved D. CDR3 length equals 15 residues. Per the germline V gene, CDR1 is SQVTM and CDR2 is ANQGSEA. V dropped 6 bases and J dropped 2 bases, with 19 bases sitting between them. The CDR3 spells CSVPPRGSSQETQYF. The CDR3 nucleotides read TGCAGCGTCCCACCTAGAGGTAGCAGTCAAGAGACCCAGTACTTC.

The CDR3 coding sequence is TGTGCCAGCAGCTCGGGGGAGTGGGGGGTGGGCGAGCAGTACTTC. Encoded protein: CASSSGEWGVGEQYF. The rearrangement joins TRBV25-1 to TRBJ2-7, with TRBD2 as a possible D gene (6 bases). CDR1 and CDR2 from the germline V gene are MGHDK and SYGVNS. V was shortened by 6 bases and J by 6 bases, with 21 bases between the two germline ends. The CDR3 consists of 15 residues.

The chain carries TRBV5-6 and TRBJ2-3, with 12 bases lining up with TRBD2. This CDR3 has 15 amino acids. Germline V CDR1 and CDR2: SGHDT, YYEEEE. V was clipped by 4 bases and J by 5 bases; unmatched bases: 5. This chain's CDR3 is CASSNGLAGIDTQYF. In DNA, the CDR3 is TGTGCCAGCAGCAACGGACTAGCGGGAATAGATACGCAGTATTTT.